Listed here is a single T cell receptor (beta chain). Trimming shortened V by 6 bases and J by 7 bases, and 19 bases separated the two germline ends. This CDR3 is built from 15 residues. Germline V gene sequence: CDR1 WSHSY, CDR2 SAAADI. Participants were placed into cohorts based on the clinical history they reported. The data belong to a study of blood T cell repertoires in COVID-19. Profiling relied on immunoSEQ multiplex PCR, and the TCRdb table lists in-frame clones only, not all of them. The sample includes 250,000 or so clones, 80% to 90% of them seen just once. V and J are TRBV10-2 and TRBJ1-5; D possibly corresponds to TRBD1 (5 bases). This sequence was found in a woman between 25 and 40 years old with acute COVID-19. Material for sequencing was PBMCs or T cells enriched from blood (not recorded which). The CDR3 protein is CASRRDSSEEQPQHF. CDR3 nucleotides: TGCGCCAGCAGAAGAGACAGCTCCGAGGAACAGCCCCAGCATTTT.